This TCR beta chain was identified during a study of CD8+ T cells in alopecia areata. RNA extraction was followed by reverse transcription into cDNA, which acted as the sequencing template. Produced via immunoSEQ multiplex PCR; TCRdb's table is partial and in-frame only. The table shows over 85,000 clones, with around 70% occurring only once. Stated treatment: oral pan-JAK inhibitor, 5-10 mg twice daily. Germline CDR1 and CDR2: SGHRS and YFSETQ. V lost 3 bases, J lost 0 bases, and 9 bases stayed unmatched. The CDR3 loop spans 17 amino acids. The sequences come from CD8+ T cells sorted from blood, collected around week 42, from a patient treated with tofacitinib. V and J are TRBV5-1 and TRBJ1-2, with TRBD1 matching 9 bases. This TCR derives from a human donor with alopecia areata. The CDR3, as DNA: TGCGCCAGCAGCTCCCGGGGACAGGGCCCTGCTAACTATGGCTACACCTTC. Protein product: CASSSRGQGPANYGYTF.